This T cell receptor beta chain was profiled in a study of blood T cell dynamics during melanoma immunotherapy. As for time point: week 3, after first cycle of checkpoint inhibitor. Apart from two fast progressors, RECIST 1.1 response was judged 12 weeks post-infusion. Germline V lookup: CDR1 SEHNR, CDR2 FQNEAQ (reference sequence). V shed 1 base and J 5 bases; nucleotides not matched to a gene: 2. The CDR3 has 14 residues. Sequencing was performed with immunoSEQ multiplex PCR; in TCRdb, only in-frame clones are kept and a portion is missing. Of 15,000 to 20,000 clones in the sample, about 94% were seen once.

This receptor was taken from a human donor with melanoma. This material consisted of effector memory CD8+ T cells from blood, taken from a patient treated with checkpoint blockade. The chain recombines TRBV7-9 with TRBJ1-5, with 7 bases lining up with TRBD1. As DNA, the CDR3 is TGTGCCAGCAGCTTAGGCGGACAGGATCAGCCCCAGCATTTT. Its translation: CASSLGGQDQPQHF. Drawing the rest from reference TRBV7-9 and TRBJ1-5, the complete variable domain is DTGVSQNPRHKITKRGQNVTFRCDPISEHNRLYWYRQTLGQGPEFLTYFQNEAQLEKSRLLSDRFSAERPKGSFSTLEIQRTEQGDSAMYLCASSLGGQDQPQHFGDGTRLSIL.